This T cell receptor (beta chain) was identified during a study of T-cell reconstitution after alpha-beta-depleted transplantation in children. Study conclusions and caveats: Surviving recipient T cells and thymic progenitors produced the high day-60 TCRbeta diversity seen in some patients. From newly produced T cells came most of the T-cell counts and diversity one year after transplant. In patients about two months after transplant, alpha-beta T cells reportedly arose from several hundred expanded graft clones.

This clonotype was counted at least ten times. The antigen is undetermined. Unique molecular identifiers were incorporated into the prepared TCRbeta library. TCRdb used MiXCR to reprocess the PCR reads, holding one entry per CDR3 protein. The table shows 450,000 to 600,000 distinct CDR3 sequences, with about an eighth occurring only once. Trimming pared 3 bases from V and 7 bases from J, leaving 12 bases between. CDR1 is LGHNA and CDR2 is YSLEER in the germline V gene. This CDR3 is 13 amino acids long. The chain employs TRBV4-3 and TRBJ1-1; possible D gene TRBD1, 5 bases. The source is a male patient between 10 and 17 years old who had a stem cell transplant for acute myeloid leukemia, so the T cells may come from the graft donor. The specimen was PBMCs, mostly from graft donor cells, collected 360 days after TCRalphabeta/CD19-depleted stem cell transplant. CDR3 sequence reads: CASSQGGGIEAFF. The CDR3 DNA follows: TGCGCCAGCAGCCAGGGGGGAGGAATTGAAGCTTTCTTT.